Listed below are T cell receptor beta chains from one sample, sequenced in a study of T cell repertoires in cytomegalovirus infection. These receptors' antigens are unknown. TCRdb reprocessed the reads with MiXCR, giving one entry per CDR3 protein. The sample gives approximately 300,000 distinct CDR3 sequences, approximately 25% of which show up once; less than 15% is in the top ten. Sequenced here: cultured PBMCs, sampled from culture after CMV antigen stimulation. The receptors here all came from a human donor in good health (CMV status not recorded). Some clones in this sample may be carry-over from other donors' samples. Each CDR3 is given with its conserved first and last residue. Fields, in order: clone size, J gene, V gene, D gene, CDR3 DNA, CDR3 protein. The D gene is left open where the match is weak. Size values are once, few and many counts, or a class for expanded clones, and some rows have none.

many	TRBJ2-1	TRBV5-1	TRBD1	TGCGCCAGCAGCTTTGGACAGGGTGCCTACAATGAGCAGTTCTTC	CASSFGQGAYNEQFF
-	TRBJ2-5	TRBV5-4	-	TGTGCCAGCAGCCCTAGCGTGGGGGGCTCTCAAGAGACCCAGTACTTC	CASSPSVGGSQETQYF
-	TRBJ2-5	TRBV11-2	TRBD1	TGTGCCAGCAGCTCCTCAGGGGGCTTCGAGACCCAGTACTTC	CASSSSGGFETQYF
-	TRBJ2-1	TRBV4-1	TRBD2	TGCGCCAGCAGCCAAGAAGGTCGGACTAGCGACGAGCAGTTCTTC	CASSQEGRTSDEQFF
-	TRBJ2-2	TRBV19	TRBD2	TGTGCCAGTAGCGTTACTAGCGGGAACACCGGGGAGCTGTTTTTT	CASSVTSGNTGELFF
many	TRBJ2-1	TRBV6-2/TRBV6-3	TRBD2	TGTGCCAGCAGTTCGCTAGGGATAGCGGGAGATGCCTACAATGAGCAGTTCTTC	CASSSLGIAGDAYNEQFF
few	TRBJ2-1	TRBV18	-	TGTGCCAGCTCACCCCCGGGAAGTGGCTCCTACAATGAGCAGTTCTTC	CASSPPGSGSYNEQFF
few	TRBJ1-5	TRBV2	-	TGTGCCAGCAGGACCGGGATGGGGGGCAATCAGCCCCAGCATTTT	CASRTGMGGNQPQHF
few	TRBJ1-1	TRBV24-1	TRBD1	TGTGCCACCAGTGAGGGGACAGGGACTTTCTTT	CATSEGTGTFF
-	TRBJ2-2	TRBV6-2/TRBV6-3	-	TGTGCCACCCAATGGACTGCGAACACCGGGGAGCTGTTTTTT	CATQWTANTGELFF
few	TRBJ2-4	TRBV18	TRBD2	TGTGCCAGCTCACCACCCGCTAGCGGGAACTCCTTCAAAAACATTCAGTACTTC	CASSPPASGNSFKNIQYF
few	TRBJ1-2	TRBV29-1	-	TGCAGCGCCCGAGCTCCGGTCGGATATGGCTACACCTTC	CSARAPVGYGYTF
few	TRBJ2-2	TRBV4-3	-	TGCGCCAGCAGCCAAGATTGGAGATTGGGGACCGGGGAGCTGTTTTTT	CASSQDWRLGTGELFF
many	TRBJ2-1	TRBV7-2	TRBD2	TGTGCCAGCAGCTTATACGCGGGAGTGGGCGATGAGCAGTTCTTC	CASSLYAGVGDEQFF
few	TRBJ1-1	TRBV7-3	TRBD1	TGTGCCAGCAGCTTAAACCGCATTGGGCAGGGGGGTCACACTGAAGCTTTCTTT	CASSLNRIGQGGHTEAFF
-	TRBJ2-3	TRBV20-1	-	TGCAGGGGAACAGATACGCAGTATTTT	CRGTDTQYF